This T cell receptor beta chain was obtained from a study of coeliac disease. Looking at the study overall: Without high-resolution HLA typing, biased TRBV7-2 usage was examined as a proof of principle. The study, taken as a whole, reports: TRB repertoires were largely private, with most amino acid sequences found in only one sample. Active celiac intraepithelial and lamina propria samples had lower TRB and TRG clonality than control samples. Only 1 of 6 controls, but 9 of 18 coeliac samples, showed published gliadin-specific TRB sequences.

CDR1 is WSHSY, CDR2 SAAADI, per germline. V lost 5 bases and J lost 6, with 14 bases in between. The CDR3 covers 13 residues. Here immunoSEQ multiplex PCR was the method, and the copy in TCRdb shows in-frame clones only, minus some. The sample includes several thousand clones, around two thirds of them seen just once. This clone showed up just a few times. Its antigen remains unidentified. The chain uses TRBV10-2 and TRBJ2-7, with D possibly being TRBD1 (6 bases). The sample consisted of lamina propria lymphocytes from the gut. The sequence derives from a young man with celiac disease. CDR3 bases: TGCGCCAGCAGTCAGGGGCCAAGGGCCGAGCAGTACTTC. It encodes CASSQGPRAEQYF.